This TCR beta chain was sequenced during a study of blood T cell repertoires in COVID-19. Study-wide context: From the United States, Italy and Spain came samples of acute and convalescent COVID-19. T cells, B-cell-depleted T cells, or PBMCs provided the cDNA or gDNA that served as material.

Germline loops: CDR1 SGHNT, CDR2 YYREEE (reference sequence). The CDR3 extends over 16 amino acids. Trimming cost V 4 bases and J 0 bases, with 16 bases left between them. Sequencing used immunoSEQ multiplex PCR; TCRdb keeps in-frame clones, though not all of them. This table holds approximately 180,000 clones, nearly 90% found once. Those enrolled, adults aged roughly 18 to 95 years, came from around 25 US areas. Assignment of participants to cohorts was predicated upon participant-reported clinical history. Sequencing input: PBMCs or T cells enriched from blood (not recorded which). This receptor was obtained from a woman aged 40 to 49 with acute COVID-19. The rearrangement uses TRBV5-4 and TRBJ1-2; D gene uncertain. CDR3 residues: CASSPSPGTANYGYTF. The CDR3 nucleotides read TGTGCCAGCAGCCCCTCCCCGGGTACCGCTAACTATGGCTACACCTTC.